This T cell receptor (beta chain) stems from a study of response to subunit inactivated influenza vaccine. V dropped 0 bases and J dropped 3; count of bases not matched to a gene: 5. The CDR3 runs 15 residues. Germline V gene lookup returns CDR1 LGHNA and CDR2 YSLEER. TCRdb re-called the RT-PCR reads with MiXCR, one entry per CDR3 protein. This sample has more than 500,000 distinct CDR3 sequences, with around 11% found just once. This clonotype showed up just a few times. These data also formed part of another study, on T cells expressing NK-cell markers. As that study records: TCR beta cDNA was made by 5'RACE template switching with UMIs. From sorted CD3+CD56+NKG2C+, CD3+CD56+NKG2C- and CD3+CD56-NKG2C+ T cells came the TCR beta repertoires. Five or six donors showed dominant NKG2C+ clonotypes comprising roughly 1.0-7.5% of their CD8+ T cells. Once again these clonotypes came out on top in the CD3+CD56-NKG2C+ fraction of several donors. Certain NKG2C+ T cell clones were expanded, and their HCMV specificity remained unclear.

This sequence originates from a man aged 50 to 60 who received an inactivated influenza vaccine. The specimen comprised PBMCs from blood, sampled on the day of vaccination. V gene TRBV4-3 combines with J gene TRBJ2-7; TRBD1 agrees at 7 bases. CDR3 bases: TGCGCCAGCAGCCAAGATGCGGCAGGGGGCTACGAGCAGTACTTC. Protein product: CASSQDAAGGYEQYF.